This TCR beta chain was recorded in a study of CD8 T cells in ankylosing spondylitis. This clonotype has only a few counts. Antigen unknown. TCRdb re-called the 5' RACE reads with MiXCR, one entry per CDR3 protein. The data contain hundreds of thousands of distinct CDR3 sequences, around 24% of them singletons. Study-wide results and caveats: It was reported that disease-linked clones were significantly enriched in matched ankylosing spondylitis synovial fluid. Disease-linked clones had a CD8+ phenotype and relatively low frequency in peripheral blood.

CDR1 SGHRS and CDR2 YFSETQ come from the germline V gene. The CDR3 extends over 16 amino acids. V lost 4 bases to trimming and J lost 2 bases; unmatched junction nucleotides: 4. This TCR was recovered from a male donor with ankylosing spondylitis or in good health (not recorded which). Sequencing was performed on blood, either unsorted or a sorted T cell fraction (not recorded which). The V call is TRBV5-1, the J call TRBJ2-1; the match to TRBD1 covers 12 bases. Written as DNA, the CDR3 is TGCGCCAGCAGCCCCGGGACAGGGGGCCCCTACAATGAGCAGTTCTTC. Its protein is CASSPGTGGPYNEQFF.